The clone carrying this T cell receptor (beta chain) was picked up a small number of times. This same CDR3 is encoded by further DNA sequences in the sample. Memory CD4+ cells were the fraction left after CD45RA+ naive selection. This specimen comes from a study of shared clonotypes between healthy human individuals. In germline, CDR1 is SNHLY, CDR2 FYNNEI. The CDR3 is 13 residues long. The ends lost 4 bases at V and 5 bases at J; junction bases unmatched: 4. Profiling relied on immunoSEQ multiplex PCR, and the TCRdb table lists in-frame clones only, not all of them. The data contain nearly 1,000,000 clones, around three quarters of them singletons.

V gene TRBV2 combines with J gene TRBJ1-1, with TRBD1 identical over 7 bases. The origin of this receptor is a man aged 18 to 30 in good health. Sequenced material: memory CD4+ T cells sorted from blood. Specified subset: CD45RA-negative fraction. The CDR3 sequence: CASSGQGGTEAFF. The CDR3, as DNA: TGTGCCAGCAGTGGACAGGGTGGAACTGAAGCTTTCTTT.